The clone carrying this T cell receptor (beta chain) was seen many times. What it recognizes is unknown. These data belong to a study of metastatic and nonmetastatic thyroid tumors. Study at large: Blood and tumor or nodule tissue repertoires from malignant and benign thyroid patients were compared. Broader study findings: In both blood and tumor samples, TCR beta diversity was reported significantly higher for malignant than benign nodules.

There were no patients who had received any treatment before thyroid surgery. With MiXCR, TCRdb reprocessed the PCR reads. The sample consists of tens of thousands of clones, roughly 20% of them appearing once. The CDR3 covers 15 residues. V was clipped by 6 bases and J by 3 bases, with 20 bases between them. In germline, CDR1 is DFQATT, CDR2 SNEGSKA (reference sequence). J is TRBJ1-2 and V is TRBV20-1; D gene uncertain. The TCR originated in a female donor with papillary thyroid cancer or a benign thyroid nodule (not recorded which). Some clones in this sample may be carry-over from other donors' samples. What was sequenced was blood. CDR3 region: CSATLILSADYGYTF. CDR3 nucleotides: TGCAGTGCCACACTAATACTTTCGGCGGACTATGGCTACACCTTC.